The 19 T cell receptor beta chains in this list originate from one sample, sequenced in a study of blood T cell repertoires in COVID-19. Clones were sequenced by immunoSEQ multiplex PCR, and TCRdb holds only the in-frame ones, with some missing. The table includes about 300,000 clones, about nine tenths detected once. Sequenced material: PBMCs or T cells enriched from blood (not recorded which). The origin of the receptors is a man aged 25-40 years who had recovered from COVID-19.

This clone appeared a single time. This chain joins TRBV18 and TRBJ1-5, with 8 bases fitting TRBD1. V shed 0 bases and J 5 bases; nucleotides not matched to a gene: 3. The CDR3 is 15 amino acids. The germline V gene encodes CDR1 KGHSH and CDR2 LQKENI. The CDR3 DNA reads as TGTGCCAGCTCACCACCAGGCAGGGGGCATCAGCCCCAGCATTTT. Translating gives CASSPPGRGHQPQHF.

The J gene is TRBJ1-2, the V gene TRBV6-4; D uncertain. Germline values: CDR1 MRHNA, CDR2 SNTAGT. This CDR3 spans 14 amino acids. The ends were cut back, 0 bases at V and 8 bases at J, with 13 bases in the middle. CDR3: CASSDSAGSLGYTF. For the CDR3, the DNA is TGTGCCAGCAGTGACTCTGCAGGCTCTTTGGGCTACACCTTC.

The chain links TRBV19 to TRBJ1-1; the match to TRBD1 covers 8 bases. The CDR3 is 14 amino acids. The V gene end was trimmed by 3 bases and the J gene end by 5 bases; junction bases not matched to a gene: 5. In germline, CDR1 is LNHDA, CDR2 SQIVND (reference sequence). CDR3 nucleotide sequence: TGTGCCAGTAGTATCCCGACAGGGGAGACTGAAGCTTTCTTT. It encodes CASSIPTGETEAFF.

This chain connects TRBV5-4 to TRBJ2-1; D is possibly TRBD1 (6 bases). CDR3 length: 16 residues. V lost 4 bases to trimming and J lost 6 bases, with 20 bases between them. Germline CDR1 and CDR2: SGHNT and YYREEE (reference sequence). CDR3 in amino acids: CASSDPRAGVANEQFF. The DNA of the CDR3 is TGTGCCAGCAGCGACCCGCGGGCAGGGGTGGCCAATGAGCAGTTCTTC.

DNA for the CDR3: TGTGCCAGCAGCCTCCCTAGCGGGGGCGATACGCAGTATTTT. Amino acids: CASSLPSGGDTQYF. The genes are TRBV3-1 (or the pseudogene TRBV3-2) and TRBJ2-3; 10 nucleotides align to TRBD2. The length of the CDR3 is 14 residues. Unmatched junction bases numbered 4, after V lost 4 bases and J lost 6 bases. The germline gives CDR1 LGHDT, CDR2 YNNKEL (reference sequence).

This clone was seen a single time. The CDR3 spells CASSQDLRGLVYEQYF. CDR3 coding DNA: TGTGCCAGCAGCCAAGACCTCAGGGGGCTAGTTTACGAGCAGTACTTC. The chain joins TRBV4-2 to TRBJ2-7; 8 bases fit TRBD1. Germline CDR1 LGHNA, CDR2 YNFKEQ. Trimming cost V 0 bases and J 4 bases; bases outside gene matches: 8. The CDR3 covers 16 residues.

The V gene is TRBV28, the J gene TRBJ2-3, with a tentative D call TRBD2 (7 bases). The CDR3 loop spans 15 amino acids. Germline V gives CDR1 MDHEN, CDR2 SYDVKM. The V and J ends lost 8 bases and 6 bases respectively, with 21 bases between them. The CDR3 DNA reads TGTGCCAGCCCTCCCCGGGGGGCGGGCATGGATACGCAGTATTTT. Protein product: CASPPRGAGMDTQYF.

The chain employs TRBV7-9 and TRBJ2-7; perhaps TRBD2 as D (6 bases). Germline-derived CDR1 and CDR2 are SEHNR and FQNEAQ (reference sequence). This CDR3 comprises 14 residues. Trimming pared 4 bases from V and 2 bases from J, leaving 12 bases between. The CDR3 nucleotides are TGTGCCAGCAGCTCCGGGACTGAAGCCTACGAGCAGTACTTC. Translating gives CASSSGTEAYEQYF.

The chain has TRBV7-9 and TRBJ2-7, with 7 bases that match TRBD1. The CDR3 runs 13 residues. CDR1 and CDR2 (germline): SEHNR, FQNEAQ (reference sequence). Trimming took 5 bases from V and 3 from J; bases not matched to a gene: 4. The CDR3 here is CASSTRQGYEQYF. In DNA form, the CDR3 reads TGTGCCAGCAGCACCAGACAGGGCTACGAGCAGTACTTC.

V usage is TRBV5-8 and J usage is TRBJ1-6; possibly TRBD1 for D (6 bases). The CDR3 totals 17 residues. Trimming shortened V by 1 base and J by 10 bases, and 21 bases separated the two germline ends. CDR1 SGHTS and CDR2 YDEGEE come from the germline V gene. The CDR3 DNA sequence: TGTGCCAGCAGCTTGCTCCCCCGCCAGGGGCTTGGATCACCCCTCCACTTT. Amino acid sequence: CASSLLPRQGLGSPLHF. Complete variable domain (other parts from reference TRBV5-8 and TRBJ1-6): EAGVTQSPTHLIKTRGQQATLRCSPISGHTSVYWYQQALGLGLQFLLWYDEGEERNRGNFPPRFSGRQFPNYSSELNVNALELEDSALYLCASSLLPRQGLGSPLHFGNGTRLTVT.

V and J are TRBV3-1 (or the pseudogene TRBV3-2) and TRBJ1-1; 8 bases line up with TRBD1. Trimming cost V 4 bases and J 4 bases; bases outside gene matches: 5. CDR3 length: 14 amino acids. Germline values: CDR1 LGHDT, CDR2 YNNKEL (reference sequence). CDR3 sequence (DNA): TGTGCCAGCAGCCTTTCGACAGGGGCCACTGAAGCTTTCTTT. This gives the protein CASSLSTGATEAFF.

The V gene is TRBV5-1, the J gene TRBJ1-3; 11 bases align to TRBD1. The germline V gene has CDR1 SGHRS and CDR2 YFSETQ. The CDR3 totals 17 residues. With V trimmed by 5 bases and J by 4 bases, 11 bases remained unmatched. The CDR3: CASRSDRGRVSGNTIYF. CDR3 coding DNA: TGCGCCAGCAGATCGGACAGGGGGCGCGTATCAGGAAACACCATATATTTT.

The V and J genes are TRBV15 and TRBJ2-7; a possible D gene is TRBD2 (5 bases). V was trimmed by 0 bases and J by 2 bases, leaving 14 bases between them. The CDR3 spans 16 residues. The V gene's germline CDR1 is LNHNV and CDR2 YYDKDF (reference sequence). CDR3 in DNA: TGTGCCACCAGCAGAGATCTAAGGACTCGCGCCTACGAGCAGTACTTC. This translates into CATSRDLRTRAYEQYF.

This clone was detected many times. This CDR3 is also generated by other DNA sequences in the sample. The V call is TRBV27, the J call TRBJ2-5; 11 positions agree with TRBD2. The germline V gene encodes CDR1 MNHEY and CDR2 SMNVEV (reference sequence). V was clipped by 2 bases and J by 1 base; unmatched bases: 0. The CDR3 totals 15 residues. The CDR3 region has the DNA TGTGCCAGCAGTTTACTAGCGGGAGGCCAAGAGACCCAGTACTTC. Protein sequence: CASSLLAGGQETQYF.

This clone was seen only once. The J gene is TRBJ1-4, the V gene TRBV28; 8 nucleotides match TRBD1. The CDR3 runs to 16 residues. Per the germline V gene, CDR1 is MDHEN and CDR2 is SYDVKM. V was clipped by 5 bases and J by 1 base; unmatched bases: 6. The CDR3 is CASSGDRGGTNEKLFF. The CDR3 region has the DNA TGTGCCAGCAGTGGAGACAGGGGAGGAACTAATGAAAAACTGTTTTTT. Using reference TRBV28 and TRBJ1-4 for the parts outside the CDR3, the full variable domain is DVKVTQSSRYLVKRTGEKVFLECVQDMDHENMFWYRQDPGLGLRLIYFSYDVKMKEKGDIPEGYSVSREKKERFSLILESASTNQTSMYLCASSGDRGGTNEKLFFGSGTQLSVL.

The chain has TRBV7-9 and TRBJ2-1, with TRBD2 as a possible D gene (6 bases). CDR3 length: 17 amino acids. CDR1 is SEHNR and CDR2 is FQNEAQ in the germline V gene (reference sequence). Trimming removed 0 bases at V and 0 bases at J, with 12 bases between. This CDR3 is CASSLAPVGGSYNEQFF. In DNA, the CDR3 is TGTGCCAGCAGCTTAGCCCCTGTCGGGGGCTCCTACAATGAGCAGTTCTTC.

The chain is built from TRBV28 and TRBJ1-4; no clear D. Germline lookup yields CDR1 MDHEN and CDR2 SYDVKM. Trimming removed 8 bases at V and 8 bases at J, with 18 bases between. This CDR3 spans 14 amino acids. Here the CDR3 DNA reads TGTGCCAGCCACCCAGGAGGGCTCGTGGAAAAACTGTTTTTT. Its translation: CASHPGGLVEKLFF.

J is TRBJ1-5 and V is TRBV21-1. TRBV21-1 is a listed pseudogene. The length of the CDR3 is 17 residues. The CDR3 spells CASSKALRHLSNQPQHF. The CDR3 DNA reads TGTGCCAGCAGCAAAGCGCTGAGGCACCTTAGCAATCAGCCCCAGCATTTT.

This sequence joins TRBV19 and TRBJ1-4, with TRBD1 matching 8 bases. The germline CDR1 and CDR2 sequences are LNHDA and SQIVND (reference sequence). V dropped 5 bases and J dropped 11; count of bases not matched to a gene: 10. The length of the CDR3 is 14 residues. The DNA for the CDR3 is TGTGCCAGTAGTTCGACAGGGGTGCTAGGCAAACTGTTTTTT. As protein: CASSSTGVLGKLFF.